This passage covers 31 T cell receptor beta chains from one sample sequenced in a study of blood T cell repertoires in COVID-19. Sequencing was performed with immunoSEQ multiplex PCR; in TCRdb, only in-frame clones are kept and a portion is missing. The sample has about 160,000 clones, around 82% seen once. The specimen sequenced was peripheral blood. The source is a woman aged 40 to 50 with COVID-19, enrolled during active disease.

A single count supports this clone. This chain links TRBV19 with TRBJ1-1; 7 positions match TRBD1. After removal of 8 bases from V and 1 base from J, the junction contained 7 bases not matched to a gene. The CDR3 is made up of 14 amino acids. CDR1 is LNHDA and CDR2 is SQIVND in the germline V gene (reference sequence). This CDR3 reads CASQRQGGNTEAFF. The CDR3 coding sequence is TGTGCCAGTCAGAGACAGGGTGGGAACACTGAAGCTTTCTTT.

CDR3 residues: CASIDRGLMNTEAFF. In DNA form, the CDR3 reads TGTGCCAGCATCGACAGGGGGCTGATGAACACTGAAGCTTTCTTT. This chain joins TRBV14 and TRBJ1-1; TRBD1 agrees at 10 bases. V lost 7 bases and J lost 0; bases outside the gene matches: 5. Germline V gene sequence: CDR1 SGHDN, CDR2 FVKESK. This CDR3 comprises 15 residues.

V is TRBV29-1 and J is TRBJ2-2; D possibly corresponds to TRBD1 (6 bases). V gave up 3 bases and J gave up 0 bases, with 8 bases separating them. The CDR3 covers 14 residues. Per germline, CDR1 SQVTM and CDR2 ANQGSEA. The CDR3 DNA reads as TGCAGCGTTGATGGGGACACGAACACCGGGGAGCTGTTTTTT. Encoded protein: CSVDGDTNTGELFF.

This rearrangement joins TRBV27 to TRBJ1-1, with a tentative D call TRBD1 (5 bases). Germline V gene lookup returns CDR1 MNHEY and CDR2 SMNVEV (reference sequence). The CDR3 runs 15 residues. V lost 5 bases and J 4 bases, leaving 17 bases between the germline ends. The CDR3 reads CASSPSLGGGTEAFF. DNA for the CDR3: TGTGCCAGCAGTCCTTCGCTGGGGGGGGGCACTGAAGCTTTCTTT.

The chain is built from TRBV27 and TRBJ2-1, with D maybe TRBD1 (5 bases). V lost 6 bases and J lost 4, with 16 bases in between. Germline CDR1 reads MNHEY; CDR2 reads SMNVEV (reference sequence). The CDR3 is 15 amino acids. The CDR3 bases are TGTGCCAGCAGGGACACTTCCCTTGATTACAATGAGCAGTTCTTC. Translating it yields CASRDTSLDYNEQFF.

This rearrangement joins TRBV6-5 to TRBJ1-2; D unresolved. The CDR3 is 14 residues long. V lost 7 bases and J 0 bases, leaving 12 bases between the germline ends. CDR1 and CDR2 from the germline V gene are MNHEY and SVGAGI. The CDR3 nucleotides read TGTGCCAGCACTCCTGTCGGGGCTAACTATGGCTACACCTTC. This sequence encodes CASTPVGANYGYTF.

The chain joins TRBV6-4 to TRBJ2-2; 9 bases align to TRBD1. The CDR3 totals 15 residues. The V segment lost 8 bases and the J segment 3 bases; nucleotides outside the gene matches: 7. Looked up from germline, CDR1 is MRHNA and CDR2 is SNTAGT. The CDR3 region is CASSEGTGHTGELFF. CDR3 nucleotide sequence: TGTGCCAGCTCTGAAGGGACAGGGCACACCGGGGAGCTGTTTTTT.

This clone was recorded a few times. The V call is TRBV19, the J call TRBJ2-6; 8 bases match TRBD1. Germline CDR1 and CDR2: LNHDA and SQIVND (reference sequence). Germline trimming cut 6 bases from V and 0 bases from J; bases unmatched to any gene: 4. The length of the CDR3 is 16 residues. CDR3 sequence reads: CASRVGQGSGANVLTF. For the CDR3, the DNA is TGTGCCAGTAGGGTCGGACAGGGCTCTGGGGCCAACGTCCTGACTTTC.

The chain couples TRBV4-1 to TRBJ1-2; perhaps TRBD1 as D (6 bases). There are 14 residues in the CDR3. The germline V gene encodes CDR1 MGHRA and CDR2 YSYEKL. With 0 bases removed from V and 6 bases from J, the gap between germline ends came to 11 bases. The chain's CDR3 is CASSQDPAGDGYTF. The CDR3 coding sequence is TGCGCCAGCAGCCAAGACCCGGCAGGGGATGGCTACACCTTC.

By its share, this clone is medium-sized. This chain joins TRBV5-4 and TRBJ2-5; 11 bases match TRBD2. Germline V lookup: CDR1 SGHNT, CDR2 YYREEE (reference sequence). The CDR3 has 18 amino acids. After removal of 5 bases from V and 0 bases from J, the junction contained 12 bases not matched to a gene. The CDR3 sequence is CASRLWVTSGGHQETQYF. For the CDR3, the DNA is TGTGCCAGCAGGCTGTGGGTTACTAGCGGGGGACACCAAGAGACCCAGTACTTC.

This rearrangement joins TRBV7-9 to TRBJ2-3; 7 nucleotides match TRBD2. The germline V gene has CDR1 SEHNR and CDR2 FQNEAQ (reference sequence). V lost 0 bases, J lost 6 bases, and 12 bases stayed unmatched. The CDR3 has 17 amino acids. Here the CDR3 reads CASSLARRLAWGDTQYF. The CDR3 nucleotides read TGTGCCAGCAGCTTAGCGAGGAGACTAGCTTGGGGGGATACGCAGTATTTT.

The V gene is TRBV19, the J gene TRBJ2-3, with D perhaps matching TRBD2 (7 bases). The CDR3 sequence is 17 residues long. Trimming took off 1 base at V and 2 bases at J, with 16 bases between the two ends. Germline loops: CDR1 LNHDA, CDR2 SQIVND (reference sequence). The CDR3 reads CASSIAGVGGPTDTQYF. The CDR3 DNA follows: TGTGCCAGTAGTATAGCCGGGGTGGGGGGGCCCACAGATACGCAGTATTTT.

The chain uses TRBV4-1 and TRBJ1-6; D is ambiguous. Germline-derived CDR1 and CDR2 are MGHRA and YSYEKL. The CDR3 is made up of 14 amino acids. V dropped 2 bases and J dropped 7 bases, with 9 bases sitting between them. This CDR3 is CASSQQAVNSPLHF. The CDR3 DNA sequence: TGCGCCAGCAGCCAACAGGCAGTCAATTCACCCCTCCACTTT.

This clone was counted between two and nine times. The chain joins TRBV10-1 to TRBJ2-1, with 11 bases that match TRBD2. The CDR3 runs to 14 residues. Germline trimming cut 5 bases from V and 9 bases from J; bases unmatched to any gene: 6. Germline CDR1 reads WNHNN; CDR2 reads SYGVQD (reference sequence). The CDR3 is CASSLSGRATEQFF. CDR3 bases: TGCGCCAGCAGTCTTAGCGGGAGGGCGACTGAGCAGTTCTTC.

The chain recombines TRBV2 with TRBJ2-5; 9 positions agree with TRBD1. After removal of 6 bases from V and 4 bases from J, the junction contained 12 bases not matched to a gene. The CDR3 has 16 residues. The germline CDR1 and CDR2 sequences are SNHLY and FYNNEI. The CDR3 nucleotides read TGTGCCAGCAGCCGGGCCCCGGGACAGGGAGGAGAGACCCAGTACTTC. As protein: CASSRAPGQGGETQYF.

The chain has TRBV7-2 and TRBJ2-1, with TRBD2 identical over 7 bases. Germline lookup yields CDR1 SGHTA and CDR2 FQGNSA. The CDR3 is 15 residues long. V trimming: 5 bases; J trimming: 0 bases; junction bases outside the gene matches: 4. The DNA for the CDR3 is TGTGCCAGCAGCGCGGGACTAAGCTCCTACAATGAGCAGTTCTTC. Protein sequence: CASSAGLSSYNEQFF.

This chain links TRBV11-2 with TRBJ2-2, with 10 bases aligning to TRBD2. The CDR3 is 17 residues long. Germline values: CDR1 SGHAT, CDR2 FQNNGV. The ends lost 2 bases at V and 7 bases at J; junction bases unmatched: 10. The CDR3 DNA follows: TGTGCCAGCAGCTTATTGACTAGCGGGCACGGGGGCGGGGAGCTGTTTTTT. It encodes CASSLLTSGHGGGELFF.

V gene TRBV18 combines with J gene TRBJ1-2; weak D call: TRBD1 (5 bases). Trimming removed 3 bases from V and 2 bases from J, with 10 bases in between. CDR1 and CDR2 from the germline V gene are KGHSH and LQKENI. The length of the CDR3 is 14 residues. CDR3: CASSPRDSNYGYTF. The CDR3 bases are TGTGCCAGCTCACCCCGGGACTCCAACTATGGCTACACCTTC.

The rearrangement links TRBV19 to TRBJ1-3, with D perhaps matching TRBD1 (5 bases). Germline V gene sequence: CDR1 LNHDA, CDR2 SQIVND (reference sequence). This CDR3 has 15 amino acids. Deletions cut 3 bases from V and 2 bases from J, with 11 bases between. The CDR3: CASSMEGTTGNTIYF. Written as DNA, the CDR3 is TGTGCCAGTAGTATGGAGGGGACCACTGGAAACACCATATATTTT.

The chain employs TRBV18 and TRBJ2-1; the match to TRBD2 covers 11 bases. V trimming: 3 bases; J trimming: 5 bases; junction bases outside the gene matches: 6. Germline V gene data show CDR1 as KGHSH and CDR2 as LQKENI. The CDR3 covers 16 residues. CDR3 nucleotides: TGTGCCAGCTCACCTCCCGGGACTAGCGGAAACAATGAGCAGTTCTTC. Its translation is CASSPPGTSGNNEQFF. Complete variable domain (other parts from reference TRBV18 and TRBJ2-1): NAGVMQNPRHLVRRRGQEARLRCSPMKGHSHVYWYRQLPEEGLKFMVYLQKENIIDESGMPKERFSAEFPKEGPSILRIQQVVRGDSAAYFCASSPPGTSGNNEQFFGPGTRLTVL.

In DNA form, the CDR3 reads TGTGCCAGCAGTCTGTACAATGAGCAGTTCTTC. This sequence encodes CASSLYNEQFF. The V gene is TRBV2, the J gene TRBJ2-1; unclear D gene. From germline, CDR1 is SNHLY and CDR2 FYNNEI. V gave up 5 bases and J gave up 4 bases, with 3 bases separating them. The CDR3 contains 11 residues.

The rearrangement uses TRBV7-8 and TRBJ1-6; possibly TRBD1 for D (5 bases). V was clipped by 4 bases and J by 7 bases, with 14 bases between them. CDR1 is SGHVS, CDR2 FQNEAQ, per germline. The CDR3 length is 15 residues. DNA for the CDR3: TGTGCCAGCAGCTCGGGACTCACCAGCAATTCACCCCTCCACTTT. Residues: CASSSGLTSNSPLHF.

J is TRBJ1-1 and V is TRBV5-4; D perhaps matches TRBD1 (5 bases). The CDR3 length is 14 residues. Germline lookup yields CDR1 SGHNT and CDR2 YYREEE (reference sequence). Trimming left V 2 bases short and J 5 bases short, with 13 bases between. In DNA, the CDR3 is TGTGCCAGCAGCTTCGCGGGTGGGGGGACTGAAGCTTTCTTT. It is translated as CASSFAGGGTEAFF.

This rearrangement joins TRBV2 to TRBJ1-2; 7 bases are a match to TRBD1. CDR3 length: 13 residues. With V trimmed by 5 bases and J by 3 bases, 3 bases remained unmatched. Germline V CDR1 and CDR2: SNHLY, FYNNEI. DNA for the CDR3: TGTGCCAGCAGTCGGGACAGTCACTATGGCTACACCTTC. Amino acid sequence: CASSRDSHYGYTF.

The V gene is TRBV18, the J gene TRBJ2-2, with D perhaps TRBD2 (5 bases). V lost 2 bases, J lost 3 bases, and 10 bases lay in between. From germline, CDR1 is KGHSH and CDR2 LQKENI. The CDR3 covers 15 residues. The CDR3 DNA follows: TGTGCCAGCTCACCATCTAGCAGTCACACCGGGGAGCTGTTTTTT. It codes for CASSPSSSHTGELFF.

The CDR3 DNA is TGTGCCTGGAGTGTAATGGGGAGTGAAAAACTGTTTTTT. Protein: CAWSVMGSEKLFF. This rearrangement joins TRBV30 to TRBJ1-4; unclear D gene. This CDR3 comprises 13 residues. Looked up from germline, CDR1 is GTSNPN and CDR2 is SVGIG (reference sequence). V was trimmed by 0 bases and J by 7 bases, leaving 9 bases between them.

Only one count was recorded for this clone. The CDR3: CASSLVPTATFPEQYF. CDR3 nucleotides: TGCGCCAGCAGCTTGGTCCCGACAGCCACTTTTCCGGAGCAGTACTTC. This sequence joins TRBV5-1 and TRBJ2-7; TRBD1 is a possible D gene (5 bases). CDR3 length equals 16 residues. V dropped 0 bases and J dropped 7 bases, with 20 bases sitting between them. Germline CDR1 and CDR2: SGHRS and YFSETQ.

With respect to this clone: The same CDR3 can be traced to other DNA sequences in this sample. The rearrangement joins TRBV6-5 to TRBJ1-2, with TRBD1 matching 7 bases. The CDR3 extends over 13 amino acids. Looked up from germline, CDR1 is MNHEY and CDR2 is SVGAGI. Trimming cost V 4 bases and J 2 bases; bases outside gene matches: 1. In DNA, the CDR3 is TGTGCCAGCAGTTTGGGACAGAACTATGGCTACACCTTC. Residues: CASSLGQNYGYTF.

The chain recombines TRBV14 with TRBJ1-3, with 7 bases lining up with TRBD1. The CDR3 is 17 residues long. Germline loops: CDR1 SGHDN, CDR2 FVKESK. V lost 1 base to trimming and J lost 3 bases; unmatched junction nucleotides: 9. The DNA for the CDR3 is TGTGCCAGCAGCCAAGGTCGAAACAGGGGTTATGGAAACACCATATATTTT. Residues: CASSQGRNRGYGNTIYF.

The chain is built from TRBV3-1 (or the pseudogene TRBV3-2) and TRBJ2-5; 8 bases align to TRBD1. J was trimmed by 3 bases and V by 6 bases; bases with no gene match: 9. CDR1 is LGHDT, CDR2 YNNKEL, per germline (reference sequence). This CDR3 has 15 amino acids. The CDR3 region is CASRWTGRVEETQYF. The CDR3 coding sequence is TGTGCCAGCAGGTGGACAGGGCGGGTGGAAGAGACCCAGTACTTC.

The chain links TRBV15 to TRBJ1-2; D not certain. Germline values: CDR1 LNHNV, CDR2 YYDKDF (reference sequence). The CDR3 runs 15 residues. Trimming stripped 1 base from V and 0 bases from J, with 9 bases between. The CDR3 loop is CATSRGHLPNYGYTF. DNA for the CDR3: TGTGCCACCAGCAGAGGACATTTACCTAACTATGGCTACACCTTC.